These 32 T cell receptor beta chains originate from one sample sequenced in a study of T-cell memory formation after mild COVID-19. Using its own MiXCR run on the 5' RACE reads, TCRdb lists one record per CDR3 protein. The repertoire consists of tens of thousands of distinct CDR3 sequences, with approximately 9.5% occurring once and the leading ten covering more than 0.95%. Sample: PBMCs or a T cell subset sorted from them (not recorded which). These receptor sequences come from a man between 18 and 29 years old who had mild COVID-19 (a few samples of this study predate the infection). Cell type and time point are not known.

Remarks on this clonotype: Germline is not matched at one junction end, which may reflect a read error. V is TRBV7-2 and J is TRBJ2-5, with D perhaps TRBD2 (6 bases). This CDR3 is built from 14 residues. In germline, CDR1 is SGHTA, CDR2 FQGNSA. The DNA of the CDR3 is TGTGCCAGAAGCTCCCGGGTAGCGGAAGAGACCCAGTACTTC. This encodes CARSSRVAEETQYF.

The V gene is TRBV20-1, the J gene TRBJ2-5, with D possibly being TRBD1 or TRBD2 (5 bases each). Germline V gene sequence: CDR1 DFQATT, CDR2 SNEGSKA (reference sequence). CDR3 length equals 12 residues. The germline V and J ends were trimmed by 2 bases and 7 bases, with 11 bases remaining between them. The DNA of the CDR3 is TGCAGTGCTAGATCCAATGGGGGGACCCAGTACTTC. It encodes CSARSNGGTQYF.

The chain carries TRBV5-1 and TRBJ1-5; no clear D gene. Germline values: CDR1 SGHRS, CDR2 YFSETQ. The CDR3 contains 13 residues. V was pared by 1 base and J by 5 bases, with 7 bases between. The DNA of the CDR3 is TGCGCCAGCAGCTTGTCCCCGGATCAGCCCCAGCATTTT. Its translation: CASSLSPDQPQHF.

This clonotype was counted between two and nine times. The chain joins TRBV5-1 to TRBJ2-3, with TRBD1 matching over 7 bases. The junction had 6 bases not matched to a gene; V was cut back by 5 bases and J by 0 bases. The CDR3 length is 15 residues. Per the germline V gene, CDR1 is SGHRS and CDR2 is YFSETQ. The CDR3 spells CASRDGTASTDTQYF. The CDR3 nucleotides are TGCGCCAGCAGGGACGGGACAGCAAGCACAGATACGCAGTATTTT.

This clonotype came up many times. One end of the junction is discordant with germline, which a read error may explain. This chain joins TRBV12-3 or TRBV12-4 and TRBJ2-7, with TRBD2 identical over 7 bases. This CDR3 is 11 amino acids long. The CDR3 region has the DNA TGTGCCAGCAGTTTAGGGGGGGGACCGGACTTC. Amino acids: CASSLGGGPDF.

In its sample, this clonotype was seen a few times. J is TRBJ2-7 and V is TRBV12-3 or TRBV12-4, with 7 bases matching TRBD1. There are 14 residues in the CDR3. The J segment lost 6 bases and the V segment lost 7 bases, leaving 12 bases of the junction unmatched. The CDR3 loop reads CASTLRDRGPEQYF. The DNA of the CDR3 is TGTGCCAGCACCCTCCGGGACAGAGGACCCGAGCAGTACTTC.

This clonotype was seen a few times. This chain uses TRBV29-1 with TRBJ1-1, with D unresolved. The germline V gene has CDR1 SQVTM and CDR2 ANQGSEA. The CDR3 length is 11 residues. Trimming took 7 bases from V and 4 from J, leaving 10 bases between them. CDR3 DNA: TGCAGCGCCCTTATCCTCACTGAAGCTTTCTTT. Its translation is CSALILTEAFF.

This chain uses TRBV4-1 with TRBJ1-5; D is unclear. Germline V lookup: CDR1 MGHRA, CDR2 YSYEKL. The CDR3 totals 13 residues. V gave up 2 bases and J gave up 5 bases, with 7 bases separating them. CDR3 nucleotides: TGCGCCAGCAGCCAATTCTCGGATCAGCCCCAGCATTTT. This encodes CASSQFSDQPQHF.

The chain combines TRBV29-1 with TRBJ1-1; a possible D gene is TRBD1 (5 bases). Germline CDR1 and CDR2: SQVTM and ANQGSEA. This CDR3 comprises 11 residues. V lost 8 bases and J lost 4, with 11 bases in between. The CDR3 bases are TGCAGCATCCGGACAAGCACTGAAGCTTTCTTT. This gives the protein CSIRTSTEAFF.

This clonotype turned up a few times. This rearrangement joins TRBV7-8 to TRBJ2-1; the match to TRBD2 covers 9 bases. CDR1 is SGHVS and CDR2 is FQNEAQ in the germline V gene. The V and J ends lost 4 bases and 7 bases, in that order; junction bases with no gene match: 14. The CDR3 runs to 17 residues. The CDR3 nucleotides are TGTGCCAGCAGCTCGGGCCTCGGGCGGGGGGGCTGGAATGAGCAGTTCTTC. Translated: CASSSGLGRGGWNEQFF.

The chain is built from TRBV10-2 and TRBJ2-3, with D uncertain. The CDR3 contains 13 residues. Germline V gene lookup returns CDR1 WSHSY and CDR2 SAAADI. Trimming left V 3 bases short and J 10 bases short, with 14 bases between. CDR3 nucleotide sequence: TGCGCCAGCAGTGAAGATAGCCTAGGAGCGCAGTATTTT. As protein: CASSEDSLGAQYF.

The chain joins TRBV6-1 to TRBJ2-5; tentative D call: TRBD1 (5 bases). The germline CDR1 and CDR2 sequences are MNHNS and SASEGT. V gave up 5 bases and J gave up 4 bases, with 14 bases separating them. The CDR3 sequence is 14 residues long. CDR3 sequence (DNA): TGTGCCAGCAGTCCAAGGGGTGTGAGAGAGACCCAGTACTTC. This sequence encodes CASSPRGVRETQYF.

There are a few counts of this clonotype. The genes are TRBV11-2 and TRBJ1-2; no reliable D call. V was trimmed by 5 bases and J by 4 bases, leaving 14 bases between them. CDR3 length: 14 amino acids. Germline CDR1 SGHAT, CDR2 FQNNGV. CDR3 loop: CASSPVGVAYGYTF. The CDR3 DNA sequence: TGTGCCAGCAGCCCAGTCGGGGTCGCCTATGGCTACACCTTC. Full variable domain (rest looked up from reference TRBV11-2 and TRBJ1-2): EAGVAQSPRYKIIEKRQSVAFWCNPISGHATLYWYQQILGQGPKLLIQFQNNGVVDDSQLPKDRFSAERLKGVDSTLKIQPAKLEDSAVYLCASSPVGVAYGYTFGSGTRLTVV.

This clonotype turned up a few times. The V call is TRBV7-2, the J call TRBJ2-1, with TRBD1 as a possible D gene (6 bases). The germline V gene has CDR1 SGHTA and CDR2 FQGNSA. V dropped 8 bases and J dropped 8 bases, with 19 bases sitting between them. The CDR3 spans 14 residues. The CDR3 coding sequence is TGTGCCAGCCGGCCAGGGGCATTATTCGATGAGCAGTTCTTC. Encoded protein: CASRPGALFDEQFF.

The sample holds one count of this clonotype. The chain employs TRBV4-3 and TRBJ1-6; 7 bases map to TRBD1. Germline assignment: CDR1 LGHNA and CDR2 YSLEER. V lost 5 bases and J lost 5; bases outside the gene matches: 12. There are 17 residues in the CDR3. CDR3 residues: CASSSQTGTANNSPLHF. The CDR3, as DNA: TGCGCCAGCAGCTCGCAAACCGGGACAGCTAATAATTCACCCCTCCACTTT.

This clonotype was counted at least ten times. V is TRBV7-2 and J is TRBJ2-3; D unresolved. The length of the CDR3 is 13 residues. The germline gives CDR1 SGHTA, CDR2 FQGNSA. V lost 5 bases, J lost 3 bases, and 9 bases lay in between. The CDR3 coding sequence is TGTGCCAGCAGCCTCCGGCCTACAGATACGCAGTATTTT. Its protein is CASSLRPTDTQYF.

The J gene is TRBJ1-2, the V gene TRBV5-6; no definite D call. Germline CDR1 and CDR2: SGHDT and YYEEEE. This CDR3 comprises 13 residues. V lost 4 bases and J 1 base, leaving 8 bases between the germline ends. The CDR3 spells CASSPGFNYGYTF. The CDR3 DNA is TGTGCCAGCAGCCCGGGGTTTAACTATGGCTACACCTTC. Complete variable domain (other parts from reference TRBV5-6 and TRBJ1-2): DAGVTQSPTHLIKTRGQQVTLRCSPKSGHDTVSWYQQALGQGPQFIFQYYEEEERQRGNFPDRFSGHQFPNYSSELNVNALLLGDSALYLCASSPGFNYGYTFGSGTRLTVV.

This clonotype came up a few times. This chain connects TRBV5-1 to TRBJ2-3, with D perhaps TRBD2 (5 bases). This CDR3 contains 16 residues. V was shortened by 0 bases and J by 1 base, with 12 bases between the two germline ends. Per germline, CDR1 SGHRS and CDR2 YFSETQ. CDR3 protein: CASSLGLTLRTDTQYF. The CDR3 nucleotides read TGCGCCAGCAGCTTGGGACTAACCCTTCGCACAGATACGCAGTATTTT.

The V call is TRBV30, the J call TRBJ1-2; D not certain. The V end was cut by 3 bases, the J end by 4 bases, with 18 bases between. The CDR3 runs to 15 residues. CDR1 GTSNPN and CDR2 SVGIG come from the germline V gene (reference sequence). The chain's CDR3 is CAWRSYKGYRYGYTF. The CDR3 nucleotides read TGTGCCTGGAGGTCGTACAAGGGATATCGCTATGGCTACACCTTC.

The chain has TRBV7-2 and TRBJ1-3, with D possibly TRBD1 on 5 matching bases. There are 15 residues in the CDR3. Per the germline V gene, CDR1 is SGHTA and CDR2 is FQGNSA. With 5 bases removed from V and 0 bases from J, the gap between germline ends came to 11 bases. Here the CDR3 DNA reads TGTGCCAGCAGCAGAGACAGCTCCTCTGGAAACACCATATATTTT. As protein: CASSRDSSSGNTIYF.

V is TRBV12-3 or TRBV12-4 and J is TRBJ2-5, with D possibly being TRBD1 (5 bases). This CDR3 is built from 13 residues. Trimming took 7 bases from V and 1 from J, leaving 10 bases between them. CDR3 DNA: TGTGCCAGCAATCAGGGCATCCAAGAGACCCAGTACTTC. This encodes CASNQGIQETQYF.

Many counts were recorded for this clonotype. This chain joins TRBV11-2 and TRBJ2-1, with 9 positions matching TRBD2. CDR3 size: 15 residues. Germline-derived CDR1 and CDR2 are SGHAT and FQNNGV. J gave up 5 bases and V 5 bases, and 7 bases lay outside the gene matches. The CDR3 region has the DNA TGTGCCAGCAGCCCTTTAGCGGGGGACCACAATGAGCAGTTCTTC. Residues: CASSPLAGDHNEQFF. Looking up the rest from reference TRBV11-2 and TRBJ2-1 gives the full variable domain: EAGVAQSPRYKIIEKRQSVAFWCNPISGHATLYWYQQILGQGPKLLIQFQNNGVVDDSQLPKDRFSAERLKGVDSTLKIQPAKLEDSAVYLCASSPLAGDHNEQFFGPGTRLTVL.

The V and J genes are TRBV10-3 and TRBJ1-2, with D unclear. The CDR3 is 12 amino acids. V was shortened by 2 bases and J by 10 bases, with 11 bases between the two germline ends. Germline V gene lookup returns CDR1 ENHRY and CDR2 SYGVKD. The CDR3, as DNA: TGTGCCATCAGTGAGGAACTTAACCTCTACACCTTC. Protein: CAISEELNLYTF.

The chain joins TRBV20-1 to TRBJ2-3; tentative D call: TRBD2 (5 bases). Germline V gene lookup returns CDR1 DFQATT and CDR2 SNEGSKA (reference sequence). The CDR3 is made up of 15 amino acids. V gave up 0 bases and J gave up 8 bases, with 18 bases separating them. DNA of the CDR3: TGCAGTGCTAGAGATCCTTCACTAGTGCTGGGTACGCAGTATTTT. Its translation is CSARDPSLVLGTQYF.

This chain connects TRBV23-1 to TRBJ2-7; D is uncertain. Being an ORF, TRBV23-1 has a function that is uncertain. The CDR3 covers 13 residues. The CDR3 nucleotides read TGCGCTTCGACGGGCCTATTTCCCTACGAGCAGTACGTC. Amino acid sequence: CASTGLFPYEQYV.

A few counts support this clonotype. This chain links TRBV20-1 with TRBJ1-1; D gene unclear. CDR3 size: 13 residues. Germline loops: CDR1 DFQATT, CDR2 SNEGSKA (reference sequence). Trimming took off 6 bases at V and 0 bases at J, with 11 bases between the two ends. In DNA form, the CDR3 reads TGCAGTGCCCGGGGAATAATGAACACTGAAGCTTTCTTT. This sequence encodes CSARGIMNTEAFF.

This clonotype was recorded a few times. The genes are TRBV20-1 and TRBJ1-6, with D possibly being TRBD1 (6 bases). CDR3 length: 15 residues. Trimming stripped 1 base from V and 5 bases from J, with 12 bases between. Per germline, CDR1 DFQATT and CDR2 SNEGSKA (reference sequence). For the CDR3, the DNA is TGCAGTGCTAGAGCTTTCAGGGGAGATAATTCACCCCTCCACTTT. This codes for CSARAFRGDNSPLHF.

The chain couples TRBV9 to TRBJ2-3; D might be TRBD1 or TRBD2, each matching 5 bases. The V gene lost 0 bases and the J gene lost 1 base, with 9 bases spanning the gap. Germline loops: CDR1 SGDLS, CDR2 YYNGEE. The CDR3 runs to 15 residues. The CDR3 sequence is CASSVGGSGTDTQYF. Written as DNA, the CDR3 is TGTGCCAGCAGCGTAGGGGGGTCCGGCACAGATACGCAGTATTTT.

This clonotype was counted a few times. The rearrangement links TRBV20-1 to TRBJ2-5; 8 bases map to TRBD2. Germline V gives CDR1 DFQATT, CDR2 SNEGSKA (reference sequence). The CDR3 has 14 amino acids. The V gene end was trimmed by 3 bases and the J gene end by 5 bases; junction bases not matched to a gene: 8. In nucleotides, the CDR3 is TGCAGTGCTAGTGGGACTAGGTCGCGGGAGACCCAGTACTTC. Translated, it gives CSASGTRSRETQYF.

This clonotype was observed a handful of times. The V call is TRBV7-2, the J call TRBJ1-4; D gene ambiguous. Trimming left V 5 bases short and J 3 bases short, with 10 bases between. This CDR3 has 14 residues. CDR1 and CDR2 (germline): SGHTA, FQGNSA. The CDR3 protein is CASSPQPANEKLFF. CDR3 coding DNA: TGTGCCAGCAGCCCACAGCCGGCTAATGAAAAACTGTTTTTT.

The rearrangement joins TRBV10-3 to TRBJ2-5; TRBD2 aligns across 12 bases. The V gene end was trimmed by 5 bases and the J gene end by 3 bases; junction bases not matched to a gene: 10. The germline V gene has CDR1 ENHRY and CDR2 SYGVKD. The CDR3 covers 17 residues. The CDR3 region has the DNA TGTGCCATCAGTCCTAGCGGGGGGGCAATAATGAAAGAGACCCAGTACTTC. It is translated as CAISPSGGAIMKETQYF.

Ten or more counts support this clonotype. The rearrangement joins TRBV3-1 to TRBJ1-1; 7 bases are shared with TRBD1. The CDR3 length is 16 residues. With V trimmed by 0 bases and J by 1 base, 5 bases remained unmatched. Germline V gene data show CDR1 as LGHDT and CDR2 as YNNKEL (reference sequence). In DNA, the CDR3 is TGTGCCAGCAGCCAAGATGGGACAGACCGGAACACTGAAGCTTTCTTT. Translation gives CASSQDGTDRNTEAFF.